What follows are 8 T cell receptor beta chains derived from one specimen sequenced in a study of blood T cell repertoires in COVID-19. This table comes from immunoSEQ multiplex PCR, and its TCRdb copy is limited to in-frame clones, with some not included. The sample contains around 60,000 clones, roughly two thirds of which appear only once. The sequenced sample was peripheral blood. The receptor set was obtained from a woman in her sixties or seventies with COVID-19, enrolled during active disease.

This clone has a handful of counts. The rearrangement uses TRBV6-6 and TRBJ1-2, with 9 nucleotides matching TRBD1. V dropped 7 bases and J dropped 4; count of bases not matched to a gene: 7. Germline V gene data show CDR1 as MNHNY and CDR2 as SVGAGI (reference sequence). CDR3 length: 14 amino acids. CDR3 nucleotide sequence: TGTGCCAGCAAGGGACAGGGATTATCCTATGGCTACACCTTC. Translation: CASKGQGLSYGYTF.

For the CDR3, the DNA is TGTGCCAGTAGTCAGGGGGGCTCACCCCTCCACTTT. It codes for CASSQGGSPLHF. The chain links TRBV19 to TRBJ1-6; TRBD1 matches 7 bases. The CDR3 runs to 12 residues. The germline V gene encodes CDR1 LNHDA and CDR2 SQIVND (reference sequence). V was clipped by 5 bases and J by 10 bases; unmatched bases: 2.

In nucleotides, the CDR3 is TGTGCCACGGCCGAAACAGGGAGCTACGAGCAGTACGTC. Translated, it gives CATAETGSYEQYV. V and J are TRBV10-3 and TRBJ2-7, with D tentatively TRBD1 (6 bases). The V gene lost 10 bases and the J gene lost 3 bases, with 16 bases spanning the gap. CDR1 ENHRY and CDR2 SYGVKD come from the germline V gene. The CDR3 sequence is 13 residues long.

The gene calls are TRBV7-2 and TRBJ2-7, with 9 nucleotides matching TRBD2. Germline assignment: CDR1 SGHTA and CDR2 FQGNSA. The CDR3 consists of 15 residues. V shed 3 bases, J shed 0 bases, and the junction held 3 bases outside the gene matches. CDR3 bases: TGTGCCAGCAGCTTTGGAGCGGGGGGCTCCTACGAGCAGTACTTC. It encodes CASSFGAGGSYEQYF. The whole variable domain, remainder taken from reference TRBV7-2 and TRBJ2-7, is GAGVSQSPSNKVTEKGKDVELRCDPISGHTALYWYRQSLGQGLEFLIYFQGNSAPDKSGLPSDRFSAERTGGSVSTLTIQRTQQEDSAVYLCASSFGAGGSYEQYFGPGTRLTVT.

The rearrangement joins TRBV6-5 to TRBJ2-1; a possible D gene is TRBD2 (7 bases). Germline V CDR1 and CDR2: MNHEY, SVGAGI. The CDR3 runs to 15 residues. V was cut by 6 bases and J by 0 bases, with 12 bases left in between. The CDR3 bases are TGTGCCAGCAGGGGGGGGCTAAGCTCCTACAATGAGCAGTTCTTC. Translated: CASRGGLSSYNEQFF.

This clone came up a few times. The chain couples TRBV5-1 to TRBJ2-1, with 14 positions matching TRBD2. Unmatched junction bases numbered 10, after V lost 0 bases and J lost 8 bases. The CDR3 is 18 residues long. Germline CDR1 is SGHRS and CDR2 is YFSETQ. CDR3 residues: CASSLATPGLAGGDEQFF. CDR3 in DNA: TGCGCCAGCAGCTTGGCCACTCCCGGACTAGCGGGAGGTGATGAGCAGTTCTTC.

This chain links TRBV15 with TRBJ1-1; the D is unclear. Germline CDR1 LNHNV, CDR2 YYDKDF (reference sequence). Trimming left V 0 bases short and J 11 bases short, with 10 bases between. The CDR3 is made up of 12 amino acids. DNA of the CDR3: TGTGCCACCAGCAGAGATCCCGCCGGTGCTTTCTTT. Protein sequence: CATSRDPAGAFF.

The gene calls are TRBV2 and TRBJ2-7, with a weak D call TRBD2 (7 bases). Germline-derived CDR1 and CDR2 are SNHLY and FYNNEI. Trimming stripped 11 bases from V and 0 bases from J, with 14 bases between. The CDR3 is 13 residues long. In DNA form, the CDR3 reads TGTGCCGCCGAGGGGGGGCACTCCTACGAGCAGTACTTC. This codes for CAAEGGHSYEQYF.